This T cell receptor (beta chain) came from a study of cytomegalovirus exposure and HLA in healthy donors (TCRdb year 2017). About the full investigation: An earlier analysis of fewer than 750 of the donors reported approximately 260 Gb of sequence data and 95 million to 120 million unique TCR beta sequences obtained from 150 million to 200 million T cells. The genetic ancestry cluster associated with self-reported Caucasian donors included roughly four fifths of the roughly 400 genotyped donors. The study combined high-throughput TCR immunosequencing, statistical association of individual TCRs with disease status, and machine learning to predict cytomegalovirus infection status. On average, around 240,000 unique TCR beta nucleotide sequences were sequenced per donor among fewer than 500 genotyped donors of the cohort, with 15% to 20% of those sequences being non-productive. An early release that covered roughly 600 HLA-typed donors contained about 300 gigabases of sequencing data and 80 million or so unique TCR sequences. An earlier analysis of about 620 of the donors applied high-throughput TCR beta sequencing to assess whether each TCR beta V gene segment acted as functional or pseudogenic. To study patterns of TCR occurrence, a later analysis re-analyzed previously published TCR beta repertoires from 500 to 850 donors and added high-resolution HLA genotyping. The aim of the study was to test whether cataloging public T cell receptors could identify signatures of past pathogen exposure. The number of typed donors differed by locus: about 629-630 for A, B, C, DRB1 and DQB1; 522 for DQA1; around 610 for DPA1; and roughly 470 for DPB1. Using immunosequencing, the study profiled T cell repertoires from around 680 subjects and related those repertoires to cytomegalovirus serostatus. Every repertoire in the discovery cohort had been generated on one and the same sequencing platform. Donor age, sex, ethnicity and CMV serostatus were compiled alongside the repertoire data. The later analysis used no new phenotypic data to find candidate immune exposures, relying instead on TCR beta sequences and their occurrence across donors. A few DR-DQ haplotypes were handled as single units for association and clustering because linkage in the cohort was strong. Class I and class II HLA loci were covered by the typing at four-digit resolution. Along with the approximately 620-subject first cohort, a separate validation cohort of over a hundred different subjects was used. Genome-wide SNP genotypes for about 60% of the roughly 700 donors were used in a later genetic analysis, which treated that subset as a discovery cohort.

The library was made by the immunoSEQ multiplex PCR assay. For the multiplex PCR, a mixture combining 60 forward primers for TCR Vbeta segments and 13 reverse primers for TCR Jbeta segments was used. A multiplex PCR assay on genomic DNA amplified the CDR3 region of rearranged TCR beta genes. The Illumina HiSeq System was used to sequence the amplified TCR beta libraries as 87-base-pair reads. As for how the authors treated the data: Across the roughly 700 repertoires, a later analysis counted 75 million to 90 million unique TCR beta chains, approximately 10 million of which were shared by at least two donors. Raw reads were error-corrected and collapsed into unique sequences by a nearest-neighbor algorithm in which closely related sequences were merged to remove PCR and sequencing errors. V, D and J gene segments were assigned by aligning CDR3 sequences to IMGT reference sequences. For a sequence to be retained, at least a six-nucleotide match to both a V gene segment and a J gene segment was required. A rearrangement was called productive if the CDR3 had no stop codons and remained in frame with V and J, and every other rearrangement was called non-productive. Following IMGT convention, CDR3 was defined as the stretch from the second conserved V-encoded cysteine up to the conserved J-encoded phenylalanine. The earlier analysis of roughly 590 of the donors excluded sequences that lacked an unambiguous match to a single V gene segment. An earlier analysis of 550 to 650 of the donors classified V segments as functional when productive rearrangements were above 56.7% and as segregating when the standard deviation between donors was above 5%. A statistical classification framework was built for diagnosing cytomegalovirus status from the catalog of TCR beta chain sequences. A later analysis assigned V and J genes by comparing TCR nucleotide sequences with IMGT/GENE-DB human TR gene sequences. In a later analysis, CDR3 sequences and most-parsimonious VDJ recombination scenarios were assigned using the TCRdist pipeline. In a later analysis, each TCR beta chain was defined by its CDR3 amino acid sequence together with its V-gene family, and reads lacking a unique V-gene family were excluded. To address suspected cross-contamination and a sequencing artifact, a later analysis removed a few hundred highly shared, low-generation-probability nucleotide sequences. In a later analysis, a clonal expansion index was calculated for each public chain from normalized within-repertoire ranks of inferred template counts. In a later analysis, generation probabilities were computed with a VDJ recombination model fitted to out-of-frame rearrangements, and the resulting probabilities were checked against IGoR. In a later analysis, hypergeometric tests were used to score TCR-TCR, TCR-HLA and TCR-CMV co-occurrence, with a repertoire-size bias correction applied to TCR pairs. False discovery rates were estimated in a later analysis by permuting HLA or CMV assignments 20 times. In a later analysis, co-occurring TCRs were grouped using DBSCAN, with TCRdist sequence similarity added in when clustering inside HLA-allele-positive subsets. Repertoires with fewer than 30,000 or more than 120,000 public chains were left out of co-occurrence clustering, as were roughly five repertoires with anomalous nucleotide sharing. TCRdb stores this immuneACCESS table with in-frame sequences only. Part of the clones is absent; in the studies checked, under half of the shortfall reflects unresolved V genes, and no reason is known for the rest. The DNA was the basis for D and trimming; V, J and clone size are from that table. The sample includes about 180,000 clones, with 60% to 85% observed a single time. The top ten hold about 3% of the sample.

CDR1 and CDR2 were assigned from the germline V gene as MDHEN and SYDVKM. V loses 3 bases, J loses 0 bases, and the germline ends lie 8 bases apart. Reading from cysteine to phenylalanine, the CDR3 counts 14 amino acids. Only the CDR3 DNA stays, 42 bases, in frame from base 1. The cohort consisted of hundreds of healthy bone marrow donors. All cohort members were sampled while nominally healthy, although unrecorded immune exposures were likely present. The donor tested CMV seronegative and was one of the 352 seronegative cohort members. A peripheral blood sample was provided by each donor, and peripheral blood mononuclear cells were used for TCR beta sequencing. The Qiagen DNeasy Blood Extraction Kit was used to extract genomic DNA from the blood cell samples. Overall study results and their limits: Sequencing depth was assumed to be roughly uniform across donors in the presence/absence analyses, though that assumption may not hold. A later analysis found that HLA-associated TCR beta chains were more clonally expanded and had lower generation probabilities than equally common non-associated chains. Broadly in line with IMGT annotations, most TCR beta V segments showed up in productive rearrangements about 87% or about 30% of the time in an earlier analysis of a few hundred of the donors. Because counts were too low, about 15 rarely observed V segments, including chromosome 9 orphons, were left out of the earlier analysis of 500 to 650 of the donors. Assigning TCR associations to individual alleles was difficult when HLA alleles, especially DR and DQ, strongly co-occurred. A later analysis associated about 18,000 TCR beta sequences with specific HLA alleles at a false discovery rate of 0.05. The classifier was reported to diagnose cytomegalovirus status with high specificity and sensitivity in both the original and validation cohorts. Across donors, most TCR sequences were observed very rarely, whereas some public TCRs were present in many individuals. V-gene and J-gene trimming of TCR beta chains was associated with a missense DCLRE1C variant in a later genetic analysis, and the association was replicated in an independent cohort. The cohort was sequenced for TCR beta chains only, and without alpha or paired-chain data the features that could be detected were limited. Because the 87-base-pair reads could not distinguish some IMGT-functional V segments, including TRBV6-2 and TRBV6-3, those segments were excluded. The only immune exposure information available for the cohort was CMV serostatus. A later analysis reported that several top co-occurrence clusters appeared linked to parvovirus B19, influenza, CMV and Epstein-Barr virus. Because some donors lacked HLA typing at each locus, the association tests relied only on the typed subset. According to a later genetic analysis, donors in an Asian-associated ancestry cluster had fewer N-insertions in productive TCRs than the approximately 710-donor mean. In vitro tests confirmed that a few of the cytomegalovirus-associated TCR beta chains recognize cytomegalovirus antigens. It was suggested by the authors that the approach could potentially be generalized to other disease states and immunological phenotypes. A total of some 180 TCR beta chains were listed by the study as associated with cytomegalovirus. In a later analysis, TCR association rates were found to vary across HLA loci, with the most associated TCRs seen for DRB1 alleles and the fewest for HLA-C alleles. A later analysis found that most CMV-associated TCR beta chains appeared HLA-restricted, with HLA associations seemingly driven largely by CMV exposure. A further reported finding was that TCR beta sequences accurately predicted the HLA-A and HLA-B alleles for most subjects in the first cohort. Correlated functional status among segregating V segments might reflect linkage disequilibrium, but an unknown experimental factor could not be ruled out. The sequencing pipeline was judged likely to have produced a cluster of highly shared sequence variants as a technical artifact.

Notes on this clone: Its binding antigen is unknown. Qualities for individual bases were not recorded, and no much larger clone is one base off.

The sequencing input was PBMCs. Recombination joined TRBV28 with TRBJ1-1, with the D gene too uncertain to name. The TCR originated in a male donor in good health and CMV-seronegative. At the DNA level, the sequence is TGTGCCAGCAGTTTCCCCCCCATGAACACTGAAGCTTTCTTT. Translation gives CASSFPPMNTEAFF.